Listed below are T cell receptor beta chains from one sample, sequenced in a study of cytomegalovirus exposure and HLA in healthy donors. Sequenced by immunoSEQ multiplex PCR; TCRdb stores in-frame clones only, minus some. Here the sample spans about 82,000 clones, under 80% being singletons. The specimen sequenced was PBMCs. Every receptor here comes from a man between 35 and 55 years old in good health and CMV-seropositive. Both conserved end residues are part of each CDR3. D genes are given only for firm matches. Some rows have no size entry. The others give once, few or many, or a class for an expanded clone.

V: TRBV5-1; size: few; J: TRBJ2-5; D: TRBD2; CDR3: CASSSIAGGPETQYF; DNA: TGCGCCAGCAGCTCGATAGCGGGGGGGCCAGAGACCCAGTACTTC
V: TRBV5-6; size: NA; J: TRBJ2-7; D: TRBD1; CDR3: CASSLAGQGPRLLTYEQYF; DNA: TGTGCCAGCAGCTTGGCGGGACAGGGACCTCGACTTTTAACCTACGAGCAGTACTTC
V: TRBV10-2; size: few; J: TRBJ1-6; D: NA; CDR3: CASSDRAKEPNSPLHF; DNA: TGCGCCAGCAGTGACAGAGCGAAAGAACCTAATTCACCCCTCCACTTT
V: TRBV30; size: NA; J: TRBJ2-5; D: TRBD1; CDR3: CAWSSPLPGQEGGWETQYF; DNA: TGTGCCTGGAGTTCGCCGCTCCCGGGACAGGAGGGGGGCTGGGAGACCCAGTACTTC
V: TRBV6-5; size: NA; J: TRBJ1-1; D: NA; CDR3: CASSYEIRGSDTEAFF; DNA: TGTGCCAGCAGTTACGAGATCAGGGGAAGCGACACTGAAGCTTTCTTT
V: TRBV4-3; size: once; J: TRBJ1-1; D: TRBD1; CDR3: CASSQGNLAGGYTEAFF; DNA: TGCGCCAGCAGCCAAGGTAATCTGGCAGGGGGATACACTGAAGCTTTCTTT
V: TRBV13; size: NA; J: TRBJ2-3; D: TRBD1; CDR3: CASSLPGTGGDTQYF; DNA: TGTGCCAGCAGCTTGCCCGGGACAGGGGGAGATACGCAGTATTTT
V: TRBV30; size: NA; J: TRBJ1-1; D: TRBD1; CDR3: CAWRGTDFTEAFF; DNA: TGTGCCTGGAGGGGGACAGATTTCACTGAAGCTTTCTTT
V: TRBV2; size: NA; J: TRBJ2-7; D: NA; CDR3: CASRALYEQYF; DNA: TGTGCCAGCAGAGCACTATACGAGCAGTACTTC
V: TRBV5-1; size: NA; J: TRBJ2-1; D: NA; CDR3: CASSLVGDNEQFF; DNA: TGCGCCAGCAGCTTGGTAGGAGACAATGAGCAGTTCTTC
V: TRBV2; size: NA; J: TRBJ2-3; D: TRBD1; CDR3: CASSGDRGGTDTQYF; DNA: TGTGCCAGCAGTGGGGACAGGGGAGGCACAGATACGCAGTATTTT
V: TRBV11-2; size: NA; J: TRBJ1-4; D: NA; CDR3: CASSLVGGVGEKLFF; DNA: TGTGCCAGCAGCTTAGTGGGAGGGGTTGGGGAAAAACTGTTTTTT
V: TRBV21-1; size: NA; J: TRBJ2-7; D: NA; CDR3: CASSKEASGGVSYEQYF; DNA: TGTGCCAGCAGCAAAGAGGCTAGCGGGGGGGTCTCCTACGAGCAGTACTTC
V: TRBV5-4; size: NA; J: TRBJ1-1; D: NA; CDR3: CASSLAGPENTEAFF; DNA: TGTGCCAGCAGCTTGGCCGGTCCTGAGAACACTGAAGCTTTCTTT
V: TRBV6-6; size: NA; J: TRBJ2-7; D: NA; CDR3: CASSYSEGYEQYF; DNA: TGTGCCAGCAGTTACTCGGAGGGTTACGAGCAGTACTTC
V: TRBV7-3; size: once; J: TRBJ2-2; D: TRBD2; CDR3: CASSLVGGEGELFF; DNA: TGTGCCAGCAGCCTCGTGGGAGGGGAAGGGGAGCTGTTTTTT
V: TRBV30; size: NA; J: TRBJ2-1; D: NA; CDR3: CAWSVGTFGQFF; DNA: TGTGCCTGGAGTGTTGGTACTTTTGGGCAGTTCTTC
V: TRBV6-5; size: NA; J: TRBJ2-1; D: NA; CDR3: CASKRDLTYNEQFF; DNA: TGTGCCTCTAAACGGGATCTCACCTACAATGAGCAGTTCTTC
V: TRBV28; size: few; J: TRBJ2-2; D: TRBD2; CDR3: CASSPLGGMDGELFF; DNA: TGTGCCAGCAGCCCCCTCGGGGGGATGGACGGGGAGCTGTTTTTT
V: TRBV30; size: NA; J: TRBJ2-3; D: NA; CDR3: CAWRAGHRGWDTQYF; DNA: TGTGCCTGGAGGGCGGGGCACCGGGGATGGGATACGCAGTATTTT
V: TRBV11-3; size: NA; J: TRBJ2-1; D: NA; CDR3: CASSFGGNYNEQFF; DNA: TGTGCCAGCAGCTTCGGCGGGAACTACAATGAGCAGTTCTTC
V: TRBV4-3; size: NA; J: TRBJ2-1; D: TRBD2; CDR3: CASSQEHTGLVTQFF; DNA: TGCGCCAGCAGCCAAGAACACACGGGACTAGTAACGCAGTTCTTC
V: TRBV11-2; size: NA; J: TRBJ1-6; D: NA; CDR3: CASSLDQRTDYSPLHF; DNA: TGTGCCAGCAGCTTAGATCAAAGGACAGATTATTCACCCCTCCACTTT
V: TRBV10-3; size: NA; J: TRBJ2-1; D: TRBD2; CDR3: CAIRAAVTSGSIEQFF; DNA: TGTGCCATCCGGGCGGCAGTGACTAGCGGGAGCATTGAGCAGTTCTTC
V: TRBV5-5; size: NA; J: TRBJ2-2; D: NA; CDR3: CASSRTALNTGELFF; DNA: TGTGCCAGCAGCCGGACAGCTCTTAACACCGGGGAGCTGTTTTTT
V: TRBV7-3; size: NA; J: TRBJ2-7; D: NA; CDR3: CASSPTGVGSYEQYF; DNA: TGTGCCAGCAGCCCCACCGGGGTTGGCTCCTACGAGCAGTACTTC
V: TRBV29-1; size: NA; J: TRBJ2-1; D: TRBD2; CDR3: CSGGERGPYNEQFF; DNA: TGCAGCGGCGGGGAGCGGGGGCCGTACAATGAGCAGTTCTTC
V: TRBV7-9; size: NA; J: TRBJ1-1; D: TRBD1; CDR3: CASRDFGTGNTEAFF; DNA: TGTGCCAGCAGGGATTTCGGGACAGGGAACACTGAAGCTTTCTTT
V: TRBV2; size: NA; J: TRBJ2-2; D: NA; CDR3: CASSVTENTGELFF; DNA: TGTGCCAGCAGTGTAACAGAGAACACCGGGGAGCTGTTTTTT
V: TRBV30; size: NA; J: TRBJ1-1; D: NA; CDR3: CAWSVRGPAEAFF; DNA: TGTGCCTGGAGTGTACGAGGGCCGGCTGAAGCTTTCTTT
V: TRBV5-1; size: few; J: TRBJ1-1; D: NA; CDR3: CASSLSVYNTEAFF; DNA: TGCGCCAGCAGCTTGAGTGTCTACAACACTGAAGCTTTCTTT
V: TRBV4-2; size: NA; J: TRBJ2-6; D: NA; CDR3: CASSQPPGAGGANVLTF; DNA: TGTGCCAGCAGCCAACCTCCAGGGGCAGGTGGGGCCAACGTCCTGACTTTC
V: TRBV6-1; size: NA; J: TRBJ1-1; D: TRBD1; CDR3: CARGQGNTEAFF; DNA: TGTGCCAGGGGACAGGGGAACACTGAAGCTTTCTTT
V: TRBV27; size: NA; J: TRBJ2-1; D: TRBD1; CDR3: CASGPTGLNNEQFF; DNA: TGTGCCAGCGGACCGACAGGGCTTAACAATGAGCAGTTCTTC
V: TRBV30; size: few; J: TRBJ1-6; D: NA; CDR3: CAWSETTPKDSPLHF; DNA: TGTGCCTGGAGTGAGACTACTCCGAAGGATTCACCCCTCCACTTT
V: TRBV10-1; size: NA; J: TRBJ2-1; D: TRBD2; CDR3: CASSLSWTSGSNEQFF; DNA: TGCGCCAGCAGCCTTAGCTGGACTAGCGGTAGCAATGAGCAGTTCTTC
V: TRBV11-2; size: NA; J: TRBJ1-1; D: NA; CDR3: CASSLPTVEAFF; DNA: TGTGCCAGCAGCTTACCCACAGTGGAAGCTTTCTTT
V: TRBV9; size: NA; J: TRBJ2-7; D: TRBD2; CDR3: CASSPGTSVSYEQYF; DNA: TGTGCCAGCAGCCCCGGGACTAGCGTATCCTACGAGCAGTACTTC
V: TRBV5-4; size: NA; J: TRBJ2-5; D: TRBD2; CDR3: CASSYPGTSGEETQYF; DNA: TGTGCCAGCAGCTACCCCGGGACTAGCGGTGAAGAGACCCAGTACTTC
V: TRBV7-9; size: once; J: TRBJ1-5; D: TRBD1; CDR3: CASSSTGSGQPQHF; DNA: TGTGCCAGCAGCTCGACAGGGTCAGGTCAGCCCCAGCATTTT